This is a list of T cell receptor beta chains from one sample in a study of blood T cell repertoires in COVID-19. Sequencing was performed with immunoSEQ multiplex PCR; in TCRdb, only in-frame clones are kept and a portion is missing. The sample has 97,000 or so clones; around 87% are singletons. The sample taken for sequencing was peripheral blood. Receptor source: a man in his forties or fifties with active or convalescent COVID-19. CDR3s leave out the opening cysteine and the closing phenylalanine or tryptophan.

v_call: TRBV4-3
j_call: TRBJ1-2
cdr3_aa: ASSQGRQGLGGYT

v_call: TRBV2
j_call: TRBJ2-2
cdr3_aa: ASRGENTGELF

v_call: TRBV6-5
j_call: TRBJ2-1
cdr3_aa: ASGLDGYNEQF

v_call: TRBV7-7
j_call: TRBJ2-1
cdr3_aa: ASSLAPGGGDRNEQF

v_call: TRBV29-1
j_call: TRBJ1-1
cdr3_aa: SVAGGSTEAF

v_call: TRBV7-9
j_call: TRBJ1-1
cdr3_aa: ASLQGTLNTEAF

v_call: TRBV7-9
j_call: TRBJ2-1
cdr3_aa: ASSLAQASYNEQF

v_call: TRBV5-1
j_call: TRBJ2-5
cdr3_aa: ASSLGGMETQY

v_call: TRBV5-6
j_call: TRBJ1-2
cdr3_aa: ASSLGTGIYGYT

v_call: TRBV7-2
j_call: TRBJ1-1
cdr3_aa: ASSLGTRGEAF

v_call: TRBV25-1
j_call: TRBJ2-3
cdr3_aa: ASSEWEGGRSDTQY

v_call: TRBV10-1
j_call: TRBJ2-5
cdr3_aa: ASSESGAGTQY

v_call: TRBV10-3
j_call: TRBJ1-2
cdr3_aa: AISERSGGDYGYT

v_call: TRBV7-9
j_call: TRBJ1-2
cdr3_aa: ASSLDYDSVYGYT

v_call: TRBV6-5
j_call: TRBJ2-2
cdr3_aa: ASSYYGFEGAGELF

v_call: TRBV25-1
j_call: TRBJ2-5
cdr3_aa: ASRPGQTNQETQY

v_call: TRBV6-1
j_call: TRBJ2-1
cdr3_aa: ASSDVGGVREQF

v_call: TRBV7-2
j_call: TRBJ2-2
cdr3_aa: ASSALNTGELF

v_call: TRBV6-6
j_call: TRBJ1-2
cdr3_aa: ASSILDRAPFYGYT

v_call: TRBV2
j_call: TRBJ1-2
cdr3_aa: ASSEGYYGYT

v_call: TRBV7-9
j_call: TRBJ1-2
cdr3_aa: ASSLSGTGRYGYT

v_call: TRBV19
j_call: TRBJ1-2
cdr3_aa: ASRDSSILNYGYT

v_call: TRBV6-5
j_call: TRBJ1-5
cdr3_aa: ASLPEAWRNQPQH

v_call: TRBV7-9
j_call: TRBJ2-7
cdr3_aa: ASSLGQGRDYEQY

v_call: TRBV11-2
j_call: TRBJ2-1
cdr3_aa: ASSGGLAGLNEQF

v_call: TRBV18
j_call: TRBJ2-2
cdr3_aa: ASSPPAATGELF

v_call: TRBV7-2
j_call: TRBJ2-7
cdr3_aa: ASSLRQGKSGVSYEQY

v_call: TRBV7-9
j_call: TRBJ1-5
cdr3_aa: ASSLQGNQPQH

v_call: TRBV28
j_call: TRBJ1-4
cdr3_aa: ASSGPANEKLF